Presented here are 15 T cell receptor beta chains from one specimen sequenced in a study of glioma-infiltrating T cells after dendritic cell vaccination. Some clones are missing from TCRdb's copy, which holds only in-frame ones; the method was immunoSEQ multiplex PCR. In the table there are about 92,000 clones, more than 75% of which are singletons. The material was blood, obtained before dendritic cell vaccination. These receptors were obtained from a human donor with glioblastoma.

V usage is TRBV7-3 and J usage is TRBJ2-1, with 11 bases fitting TRBD1. V lost 3 bases to trimming and J lost 7 bases; unmatched junction nucleotides: 2. Per the germline V gene, CDR1 is SGHTA and CDR2 is FQGTGA. The CDR3 contains 14 residues. The CDR3 loop is CASSFGTGGNEQFF. As DNA, the CDR3 is TGTGCCAGCAGCTTCGGGACAGGGGGAAATGAGCAGTTCTTC.

V is TRBV7-2 and J is TRBJ2-1; 9 nucleotides align to TRBD2. The length of the CDR3 is 16 residues. V lost 3 bases to trimming and J lost 0 bases; unmatched junction nucleotides: 3. Germline V gene data show CDR1 as SGHTA and CDR2 as FQGNSA. Here the CDR3 reads CASSFHSGSSYNEQFF. The CDR3 DNA reads TGTGCCAGCAGCTTTCATAGCGGGAGCTCCTACAATGAGCAGTTCTTC.

The chain combines TRBV7-3 with TRBJ2-3, with 8 positions matching TRBD2. CDR1 SGHTA and CDR2 FQGTGA come from the germline V gene. V shed 3 bases and J 1 base; nucleotides not matched to a gene: 3. This CDR3 contains 15 residues. Written as DNA, the CDR3 is TGTGCCAGCAGCTTGGCAGCGGGGGGCACAGATACGCAGTATTTT. Residues: CASSLAAGGTDTQYF.

Here the CDR3 reads CASSLGGGGTDTQYF. In nucleotides, the CDR3 is TGTGCCAGCAGCTTAGGGGGCGGGGGCACAGATACGCAGTATTTT. The J gene is TRBJ2-3, the V gene TRBV7-6, with a possible D match to TRBD2 (6 bases). Deletions cut 1 base from V and 1 base from J, with 9 bases between. The CDR3 consists of 15 residues. Germline CDR1 SGHVS, CDR2 FNYEAQ.

V and J are TRBV7-3 and TRBJ2-2, with no clear D. V lost 5 bases and J lost 4, with 2 bases in between. CDR3 length: 11 residues. The germline CDR1 and CDR2 sequences are SGHTA and FQGTGA. The CDR3 is CASSLTGELFF. As DNA, the CDR3 is TGTGCCAGCAGCCTCACCGGGGAGCTGTTTTTT.

This clone was detected a few times. DNA of the CDR3: TGTGCCAGGAGGGACAGGACATCCTACGAGCAGTACTTC. It encodes CARRDRTSYEQYF. This chain connects TRBV19 to TRBJ2-7, with 8 bases fitting TRBD1. The CDR3 has 13 residues. Unmatched junction bases numbered 5, after V lost 9 bases and J lost 1 base. Per the germline V gene, CDR1 is LNHDA and CDR2 is SQIVND (reference sequence).

The V gene is TRBV27, the J gene TRBJ2-7; 9 nucleotides match TRBD1. This CDR3 is 15 amino acids long. With V trimmed by 5 bases and J by 3 bases, 8 bases remained unmatched. Germline V lookup: CDR1 MNHEY, CDR2 SMNVEV (reference sequence). The CDR3: CASSRRTGAIYEQYF. The CDR3 nucleotides are TGTGCCAGCAGTCGAAGGACAGGGGCGATCTACGAGCAGTACTTC.

V usage is TRBV4-3 and J usage is TRBJ2-7; 11 bases are a match to TRBD2. This CDR3 is built from 15 residues. Per germline, CDR1 LGHNA and CDR2 YSLEER. J lost 2 bases, V lost 1 base, and 1 base had no gene match. In DNA, the CDR3 is TGCGCCAGCAGCCAAGGACTAGCGGGGACCTACGAGCAGTACTTC. As protein: CASSQGLAGTYEQYF.

The chain couples TRBV4-1 to TRBJ2-2; TRBD1 matches 11 bases. V was pared by 3 bases and J by 0 bases, with 3 bases of the junction left unmatched. The CDR3 consists of 17 residues. Germline loops: CDR1 MGHRA, CDR2 YSYEKL. CDR3 bases: TGCGCCAGCAGCCAGGGGACAGGGGGTTCGAACACCGGGGAGCTGTTTTTT. Protein product: CASSQGTGGSNTGELFF.

This clone was detected once. This chain uses TRBV7-6 with TRBJ2-1; 9 positions agree with TRBD2. With 5 bases clipped from V and 1 base from J, the junction kept 9 bases outside the gene matches. Germline assignment: CDR1 SGHVS and CDR2 FNYEAQ. The CDR3 sequence is 17 residues long. In DNA form, the CDR3 reads TGTGCCAGCAGCCAGCTGGCTAGCGGGGTTTCCTACAATGAGCAGTTCTTC. Translated: CASSQLASGVSYNEQFF. Drawing the rest from reference TRBV7-6 and TRBJ2-1, the complete variable domain is GAGVSQSPRYKVTKRGQDVALRCDPISGHVSLYWYRQALGQGPEFLTYFNYEAQQDKSGLPNDRFSAERPEGSISTLTIQRTEQRDSAMYRCASSQLASGVSYNEQFFGPGTRLTVL.

V is TRBV5-1 and J is TRBJ2-7, with D possibly matching TRBD2 (6 bases). CDR1 is SGHRS, CDR2 YFSETQ, per germline. Trimming cost V 4 bases and J 0 bases, with 17 bases left between them. The CDR3 is 16 residues long. CDR3 sequence: CASSPPPGELSYEQYF. CDR3 nucleotide sequence: TGCGCCAGCAGCCCGCCTCCGGGGGAACTCTCCTACGAGCAGTACTTC.

The V call is TRBV6-5, the J call TRBJ2-5, with D unresolved. The CDR3 totals 13 residues. V lost 2 bases and J 3 bases, leaving 7 bases between the germline ends. Germline CDR1 and CDR2: MNHEY and SVGAGI. This CDR3 is CASSYTQKETQYF. CDR3 sequence (DNA): TGTGCCAGCAGTTACACACAGAAAGAGACCCAGTACTTC.

J is TRBJ2-3 and V is TRBV7-2, with TRBD2 as a possible D gene (5 bases). CDR3 length: 12 residues. The V gene's germline CDR1 is SGHTA and CDR2 FQGNSA. V was cut by 5 bases and J by 6 bases, with 9 bases left in between. CDR3 sequence reads: CASSTRADTQYF. The DNA for the CDR3 is TGTGCCAGCAGCACTAGGGCGGATACGCAGTATTTT.

This clone was detected a few times. Other DNA sequences within the sample encode an identical CDR3. V usage is TRBV5-4 and J usage is TRBJ2-2; D is ambiguous. The CDR3 sequence is 14 residues long. V lost 1 base and J 1 base, leaving 5 bases between the germline ends. Per germline, CDR1 SGHNT and CDR2 YYREEE (reference sequence). This CDR3 reads CASSLSQNTGELFF. CDR3 sequence (DNA): TGTGCCAGCAGCTTGTCACAGAACACCGGGGAGCTGTTTTTT.

The chain links TRBV30 to TRBJ2-1; D is possibly TRBD1 (5 bases). The length of the CDR3 is 14 residues. Germline V gene data show CDR1 as GTSNPN and CDR2 as SVGIG (reference sequence). CDR3 loop: CALENGKGINEQFF. The DNA of the CDR3 is TGTGCGCTGGAGAACGGTAAGGGGATTAATGAGCAGTTCTTC.